A single sample is the source of the 2 T cell receptor beta chains below, sequenced in a study of T cell repertoires in aging, cancer and after chemotherapy. Peripheral blood genomic DNA, not sorted cells or RNA, was the template. Rearranged V-D-J TRB sequences were amplified with a mixed TRB-A/B primer pool. One entry per CDR3 protein, called by TCRdb with MiXCR from the multiplex PCR reads. Of over 400 distinct CDR3 sequences in the sample, about a third were seen once. Specimen: blood. Receptors were obtained from a human donor with a solid tumor.

This CDR3 is CASSQEPGTSGAGELFF. In nucleotides, the CDR3 is TGTGCCAGCAGCCAAGAACCCGGGACTAGCGGAGCCGGGGAGCTGTTTTTT. The rearrangement links TRBV4-2 to TRBJ2-2; 11 bases are shared with TRBD2. Germline V gives CDR1 LGHNA, CDR2 YNFKEQ. Trimming removed 0 bases from V and 6 bases from J; junction bases left unmatched: 6. The CDR3 runs 17 residues.

V and J are TRBV20-1 and TRBJ2-5; D is possibly TRBD1 (5 bases). This CDR3 region has 13 residues. Trimming pared 1 base from V and 3 bases from J, leaving 9 bases between. Germline CDR1 reads DFQATT; CDR2 reads SNEGSKA (reference sequence). DNA for the CDR3: TGCAGTGCTAGAGGGCGACAGAAAGAGACCCAGTACTTC. Translation gives CSARGRQKETQYF.